This T cell receptor (beta chain) was identified during a study of blood T cell repertoires in COVID-19. Study in general: Both acute and convalescent COVID-19 samples were obtained from the United States, Italy and Spain. The analysed material was cDNA or gDNA that came from T cells, B-cell-depleted T cells, or PBMCs.

Authors' processing steps: Cell counts per sample came from amplifying reference gene primers. TCRdb keeps only in-frame clones here, not all; method: immunoSEQ multiplex PCR. That table furnishes V, J and clone size, whereas the DNA furnished D and trimming. Found here are 280,000 or so clones, approximately 89% of them singletons; the top ten hold under 8%. This CDR3 has 14 residues. The germline gives CDR1 LGHDT, CDR2 YNNKEL (reference sequence). V was shortened by 5 bases and J by 7 bases, with 15 bases between the two germline ends. The rearrangement links TRBV3-1 (or the pseudogene TRBV3-2) to TRBJ1-5, with D perhaps matching TRBD1 (6 bases). The source material was peripheral blood. This receptor was identified in a woman in her thirties who had recovered from COVID-19. CDR3 DNA sequence: TGTGCCAGCAGCGGAACAGGGATTCGACAGCCCCAGCATTTT. Its protein is CASSGTGIRQPQHF.